This is a list of T cell receptor beta chains from one sample in a study of OX40 agonist ivuxolimab in advanced cancers. The repertoire was sequenced with immunoSEQ multiplex PCR; TCRdb's copy has only in-frame clones and lacks some. The sample includes 100,000 or so clones, under 95% of them seen just once. Sequenced material: CD4+ or CD8+ T cells sorted from blood, taken in a trial of the OX40 agonist ivuxolimab. Every receptor here comes from an adult with an advanced solid tumor such as melanoma, head and neck, liver or kidney cancer. CDR3s include the opening cysteine and the closing phenylalanine or tryptophan. Fields, in order: V gene, J gene, clone size, CDR3 length, D gene, CDR3 protein, CDR3 DNA. D genes are given only for firm matches. The size of a clone is reported for some rows only, either as once, few or many, or as a class for expanded clones.

>TRBV6-1|TRBJ2-7|NA|14|TRBD1
CASIMGQGASEQYF
TGTGCCAGCATTATGGGACAGGGGGCAAGCGAGCAGTACTTC
>TRBV15|TRBJ2-5|NA|15|TRBD1
CATSRAGTGQETQYF
TGTGCCACCAGCAGAGCGGGGACAGGGCAAGAGACCCAGTACTTC
>TRBV5-4|TRBJ2-1|NA|13|NA
CASSQGPYNEQFF
TGTGCCAGCAGCCAGGGACCATACAATGAGCAGTTCTTC
>TRBV9|TRBJ2-5|NA|15|NA
CASSVYGDHQETQYF
TGTGCCAGCAGCGTCTACGGAGATCACCAAGAGACCCAGTACTTC
>TRBV19|TRBJ2-7|NA|15|NA
CASSPGDAGLYEQYF
TGTGCCAGTAGTCCTGGCGATGCCGGGCTCTACGAGCAGTACTTC
>TRBV28|TRBJ2-7|NA|14|NA
CASSFARLTYEQYF
TGTGCCAGCAGTTTTGCCAGGTTAACCTACGAGCAGTACTTC
>TRBV7-2|TRBJ2-7|NA|13|NA
CASSLETDRTPYF
TGTGCCAGCAGCTTAGAGACGGACCGGACGCCGTACTTC
>TRBV19|TRBJ1-3|NA|17|TRBD1
CASNPDRARGSGNTIYF
TGTGCCAGTAACCCAGACAGGGCCCGCGGCTCTGGAAACACCATATATTTT
>TRBV5-5|TRBJ2-5|NA|14|NA
CASSLDPDQETQYF
TGTGCCAGCAGCTTGGATCCGGACCAAGAGACCCAGTACTTC
>TRBV4-2|TRBJ2-3|NA|18|TRBD2
CASSTGGSGRVSTDTQYF
TGTGCCAGCAGTACCGGAGGGAGCGGGAGGGTTAGCACAGATACGCAGTATTTT
>TRBV2|TRBJ2-7|few|15|NA
CASSEMRVESYEQYF
TGTGCCAGCAGTGAGATGCGGGTGGAATCCTACGAGCAGTACTTC
>TRBV6-1|TRBJ1-1|NA|14|TRBD1
CASSPDREGTEAFF
TGTGCCAGCAGTCCGGACAGGGAGGGCACTGAAGCTTTCTTT
>TRBV29-1|TRBJ2-7|NA|13|NA
CSVAAGLPNEQYF
TGCAGCGTTGCGGCAGGGTTGCCCAACGAGCAGTACTTC
>TRBV19|TRBJ2-1|NA|15|TRBD2
CASSIYSGRDNEQFF
TGTGCCAGTAGTATATATAGCGGGAGGGACAATGAGCAGTTCTTC
>TRBV19|TRBJ2-3|NA|15|NA
CASRRSTSSTDTQYF
TGTGCCAGTAGACGGTCTACTTCCTCCACAGATACGCAGTATTTT
>TRBV19|TRBJ1-5|NA|13|NA
CASSIGGGQPQHF
TGTGCCAGTAGTATAGGGGGGGGCCAGCCCCAGCATTTT
>TRBV7-7|TRBJ2-2|NA|17|TRBD2
CASSLSGTSVNTGELFF
TGTGCTAGCAGCTTAAGCGGGACTAGCGTGAACACCGGGGAGCTGTTTTTT